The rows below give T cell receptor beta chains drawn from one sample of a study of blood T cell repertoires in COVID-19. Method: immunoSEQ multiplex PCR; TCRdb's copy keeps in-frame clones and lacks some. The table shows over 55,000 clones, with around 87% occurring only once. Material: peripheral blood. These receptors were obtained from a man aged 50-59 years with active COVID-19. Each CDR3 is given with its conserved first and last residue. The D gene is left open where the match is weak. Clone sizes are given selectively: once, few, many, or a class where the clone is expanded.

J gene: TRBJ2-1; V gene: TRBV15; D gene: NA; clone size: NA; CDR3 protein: CATSRGFRDSEFF; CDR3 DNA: TGTGCCACCAGCAGAGGCTTTCGGGATAGCGAGTTCTTC
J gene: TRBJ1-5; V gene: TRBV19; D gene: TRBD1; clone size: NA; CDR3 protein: CATADRVDQPQHF; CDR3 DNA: TGTGCCACAGCGGACAGGGTCGATCAGCCCCAGCATTTT
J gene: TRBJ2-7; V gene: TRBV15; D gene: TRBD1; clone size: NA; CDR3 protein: CATSQRQGPYEQYF; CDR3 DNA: TGTGCCACCAGTCAAAGACAGGGGCCCTACGAGCAGTACTTC
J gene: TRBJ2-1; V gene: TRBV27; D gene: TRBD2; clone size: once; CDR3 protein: CASSLRDRGTSGTRQFF; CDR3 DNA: TGTGCCAGCAGTTTAAGGGACCGCGGGACTAGCGGGACTCGGCAGTTCTTC
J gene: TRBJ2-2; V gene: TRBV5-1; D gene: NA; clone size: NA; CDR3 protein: CASSLMDTGTGELFF; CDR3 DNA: TGCGCCAGCAGCTTGATGGACACGGGCACCGGGGAGCTGTTTTTT
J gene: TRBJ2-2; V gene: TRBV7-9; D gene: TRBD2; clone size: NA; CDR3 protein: CASSRTSTTGELFF; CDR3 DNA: TGTGCCAGCAGCCGGACTAGCACCACCGGGGAGCTGTTTTTT
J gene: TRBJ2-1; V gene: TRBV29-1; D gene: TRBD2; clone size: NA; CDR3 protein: CSVGKAGGINNEQFF; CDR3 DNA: TGCAGCGTGGGGAAAGCGGGAGGTATTAATAATGAGCAGTTCTTC
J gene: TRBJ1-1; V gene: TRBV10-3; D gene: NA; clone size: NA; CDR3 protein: CAITVQANTEAFF; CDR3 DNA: TGTGCCATCACTGTCCAGGCGAACACTGAAGCTTTCTTT
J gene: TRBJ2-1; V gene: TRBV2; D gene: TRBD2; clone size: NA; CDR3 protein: CASSEAQGGRAYNEQFF; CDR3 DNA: TGTGCCAGCAGTGAAGCACAAGGCGGGAGGGCCTACAATGAGCAGTTCTTC
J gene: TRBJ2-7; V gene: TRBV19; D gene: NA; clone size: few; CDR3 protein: CASSIDRGYEQYF; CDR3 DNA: TGTGCCAGTAGTATAGACAGGGGCTACGAGCAGTACTTC
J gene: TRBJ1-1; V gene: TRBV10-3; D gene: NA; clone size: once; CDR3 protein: CAISPREITEAFF; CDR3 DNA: TGTGCCATCAGCCCCAGGGAAATCACTGAAGCTTTCTTT
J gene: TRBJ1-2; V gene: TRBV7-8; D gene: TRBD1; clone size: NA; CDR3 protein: CASSLRAGGVYGYTF; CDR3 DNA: TGTGCCAGCAGCTTGAGGGCAGGGGGAGTGTATGGCTACACCTTC
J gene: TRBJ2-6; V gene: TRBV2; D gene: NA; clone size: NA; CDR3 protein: CASRTSSGANVLTF; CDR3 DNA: TGTGCCAGCAGGACTAGCTCTGGGGCCAACGTCCTGACTTTC
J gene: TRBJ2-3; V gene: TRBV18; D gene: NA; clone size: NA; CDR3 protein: CASSPNSDTQYF; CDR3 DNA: TGTGCCAGCTCACCTAACTCAGATACGCAGTATTTT
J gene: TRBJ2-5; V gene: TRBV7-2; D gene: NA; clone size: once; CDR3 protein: CASSPTGGETQYF; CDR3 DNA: TGTGCCAGCAGCCCGACAGGCGGCGAGACCCAGTACTTC
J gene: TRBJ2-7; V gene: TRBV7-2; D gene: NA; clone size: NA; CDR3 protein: CASSLAQSYEQYF; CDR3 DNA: TGTGCCAGCAGCTTAGCACAGTCCTACGAGCAGTACTTC
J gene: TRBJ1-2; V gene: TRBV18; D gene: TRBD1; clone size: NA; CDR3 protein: CASSPFTGGSYGYTF; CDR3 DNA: TGTGCCAGCTCACCTTTTACAGGGGGGTCCTATGGCTACACCTTC
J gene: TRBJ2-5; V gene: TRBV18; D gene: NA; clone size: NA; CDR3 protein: CASSPTAQETQYF; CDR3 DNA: TGTGCCAGCTCACCAACAGCACAAGAGACCCAGTACTTC
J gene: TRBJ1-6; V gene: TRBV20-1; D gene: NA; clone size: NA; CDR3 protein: CSANEDRNSPLHF; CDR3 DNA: TGCAGTGCTAATGAGGACAGAAATTCACCCCTCCACTTT
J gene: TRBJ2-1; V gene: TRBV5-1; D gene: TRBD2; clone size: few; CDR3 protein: CASSLVAGAPSEQFF; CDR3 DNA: TGCGCCAGCAGCTTGGTAGCGGGAGCACCCAGTGAGCAGTTCTTC
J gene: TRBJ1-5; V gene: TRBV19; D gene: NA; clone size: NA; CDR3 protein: CAYYRTGINQPQHF; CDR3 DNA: TGTGCCTATTACCGCACAGGGATCAATCAGCCCCAGCATTTT
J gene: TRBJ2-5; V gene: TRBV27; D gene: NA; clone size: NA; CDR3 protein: CASSLAGTETQYF; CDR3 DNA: TGTGCCAGCAGTTTAGCAGGCACGGAGACCCAGTACTTC
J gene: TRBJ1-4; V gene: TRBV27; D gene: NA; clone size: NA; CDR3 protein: CASSNQGIGTNEKLFF; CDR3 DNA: TGTGCCAGCAGCAACCAGGGGATCGGAACTAATGAAAAACTGTTTTTT
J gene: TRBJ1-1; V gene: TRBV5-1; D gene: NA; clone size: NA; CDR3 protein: CASSLGGAEQKNTEAFF; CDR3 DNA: TGCGCCAGCAGCTTGGGCGGGGCAGAACAGAAGAACACTGAAGCTTTCTTT
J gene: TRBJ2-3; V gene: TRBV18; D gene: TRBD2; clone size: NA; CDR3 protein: CASSLWTSGIADTQYF; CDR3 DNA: TGTGCCAGCTCACTTTGGACTAGCGGGATTGCAGATACGCAGTATTTT
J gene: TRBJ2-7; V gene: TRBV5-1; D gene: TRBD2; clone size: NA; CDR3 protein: CASRPGTSRSHEQYF; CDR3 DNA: TGCGCCAGCAGACCCGGGACTAGTAGGTCCCACGAGCAGTACTTC
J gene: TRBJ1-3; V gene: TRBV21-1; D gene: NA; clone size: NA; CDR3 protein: CASSSTASAGNTIYF; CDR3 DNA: TGTGCCAGCAGCTCGACCGCTAGTGCTGGAAACACCATATATTTT
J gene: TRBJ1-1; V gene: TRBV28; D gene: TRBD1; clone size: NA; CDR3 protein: CASRPRQGADTEAFF; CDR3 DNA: TGTGCCAGCAGGCCTAGACAGGGAGCGGACACTGAAGCTTTCTTT
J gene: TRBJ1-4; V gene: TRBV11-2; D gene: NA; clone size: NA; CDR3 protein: CASSLGGLPNEKLFF; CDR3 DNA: TGTGCCAGCAGCTTAGGGGGCCTTCCTAATGAAAAACTGTTTTTT
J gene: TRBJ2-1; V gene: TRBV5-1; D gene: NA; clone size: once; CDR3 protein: CASSLEPPNNEQFF; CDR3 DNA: TGCGCCAGCAGCTTGGAACCCCCTAACAATGAGCAGTTCTTC
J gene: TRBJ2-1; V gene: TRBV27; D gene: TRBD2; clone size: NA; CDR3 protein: CASINTTAGAEVCEQFF; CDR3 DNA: TGTGCCAGCATCAACACCACGGCGGGAGCGGAGGTGTGTGAGCAGTTCTTC
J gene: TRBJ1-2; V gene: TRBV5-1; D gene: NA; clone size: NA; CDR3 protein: CASSSPLNFEGYTF; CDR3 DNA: TGCGCCAGCAGCTCGCCCCTCAACTTCGAAGGCTACACCTTC
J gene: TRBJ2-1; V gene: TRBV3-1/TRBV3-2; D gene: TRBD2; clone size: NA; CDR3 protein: CASSQEVLAGGNEQFF; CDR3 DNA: TGTGCCAGCAGCCAAGAGGTCCTAGCGGGAGGCAATGAGCAGTTCTTC
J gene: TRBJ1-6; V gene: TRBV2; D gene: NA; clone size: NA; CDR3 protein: CASSDTTSPLHF; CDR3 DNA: TGTGCCAGCTCAGATACCACATCACCCCTCCACTTT
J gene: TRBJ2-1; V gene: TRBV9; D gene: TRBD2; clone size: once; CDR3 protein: CASSPEASGRGDNEQFF; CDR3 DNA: TGTGCCAGCAGCCCAGAGGCTAGCGGGAGAGGCGACAATGAGCAGTTCTTC
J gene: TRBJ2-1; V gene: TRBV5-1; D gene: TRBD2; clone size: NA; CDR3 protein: CASGLARDFEQFF; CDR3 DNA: TGCGCCAGCGGACTAGCACGAGACTTTGAGCAGTTCTTC
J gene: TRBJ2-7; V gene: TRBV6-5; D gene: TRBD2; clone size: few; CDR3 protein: CASSYSSGGRYEQYF; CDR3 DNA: TGTGCCAGCAGTTACTCGAGCGGGGGCCGGTACGAGCAGTACTTC
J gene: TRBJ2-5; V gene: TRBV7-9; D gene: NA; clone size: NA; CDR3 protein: CASSFLQDQETQYF; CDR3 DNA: TGTGCCAGCAGCTTCTTACAGGACCAAGAGACCCAGTACTTC
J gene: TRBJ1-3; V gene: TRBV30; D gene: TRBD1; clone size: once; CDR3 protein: CAWSEGARRNTIYF; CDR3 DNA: TGTGCCTGGAGTGAGGGGGCCCGTAGAAACACCATATATTTT
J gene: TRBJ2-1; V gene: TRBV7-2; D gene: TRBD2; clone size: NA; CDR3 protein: CASSLASGRVDEQFF; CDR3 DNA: TGTGCCAGCAGCTTAGCTAGCGGGAGGGTCGATGAGCAGTTCTTC
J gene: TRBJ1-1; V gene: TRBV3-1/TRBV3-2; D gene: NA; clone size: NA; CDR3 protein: CASSPPGALNTEAFF; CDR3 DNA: TGTGCCAGCAGCCCCCCGGGTGCACTGAACACTGAAGCTTTCTTT
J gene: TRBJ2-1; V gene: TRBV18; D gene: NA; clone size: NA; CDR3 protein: CASSLIRSTASQMGSEQFF; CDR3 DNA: TGTGCCAGCTCCCTTATCCGTTCGACGGCTAGCCAGATGGGTAGTGAGCAGTTCTTC
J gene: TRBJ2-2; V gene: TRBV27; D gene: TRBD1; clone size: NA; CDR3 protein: CASTRTGYTGELFF; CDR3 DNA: TGTGCCAGCACTAGGACAGGATACACCGGGGAGCTGTTTTTT
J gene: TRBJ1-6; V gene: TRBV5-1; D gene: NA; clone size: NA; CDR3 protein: CASSSGGFNSPLHF; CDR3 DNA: TGCGCCAGCAGCTCGGGGGGTTTTAATTCACCCCTCCACTTT
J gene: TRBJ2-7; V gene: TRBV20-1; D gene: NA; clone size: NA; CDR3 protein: CSATRDYEQYF; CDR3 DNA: TGCAGTGCTACGAGAGACTACGAGCAGTACTTC
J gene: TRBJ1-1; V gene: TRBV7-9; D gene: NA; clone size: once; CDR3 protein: CASSFRSTEAFF; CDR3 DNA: TGTGCCAGCAGCTTCAGGTCCACTGAAGCTTTCTTT
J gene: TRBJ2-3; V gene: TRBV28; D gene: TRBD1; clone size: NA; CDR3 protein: CASERTGETDTQYF; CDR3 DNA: TGTGCCAGCGAAAGGACAGGGGAAACAGATACGCAGTATTTT
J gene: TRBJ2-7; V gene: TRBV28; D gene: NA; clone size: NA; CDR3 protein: CASSPSRDSRDF; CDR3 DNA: TGTGCCAGCAGCCCCTCCCGGGACTCGAGGGACTTC
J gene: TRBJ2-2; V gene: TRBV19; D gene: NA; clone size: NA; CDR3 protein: CAIRPREGTGELFF; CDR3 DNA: TGTGCCATCAGGCCTCGTGAGGGCACCGGGGAGCTGTTTTTT
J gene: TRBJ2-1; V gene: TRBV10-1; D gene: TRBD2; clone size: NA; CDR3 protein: CASSGTSGRKGARDEQFF; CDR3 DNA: TGCGCCAGCAGTGGAACTAGCGGGAGGAAGGGGGCTCGGGATGAGCAGTTCTTC
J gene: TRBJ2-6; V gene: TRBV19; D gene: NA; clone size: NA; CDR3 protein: CASSMEWDTSSGANVLTF; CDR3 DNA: TGTGCCAGTAGTATGGAATGGGACACCAGCTCTGGGGCCAACGTCCTGACTTTC
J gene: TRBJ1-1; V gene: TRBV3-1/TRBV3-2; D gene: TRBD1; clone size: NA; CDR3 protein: CASSQITGVAEAFF; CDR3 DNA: TGTGCCAGCAGCCAAATCACAGGGGTTGCTGAAGCTTTCTTT